The clone carrying this TCR beta chain occurred many times. This CDR3 has 14 residues. V lost 7 bases to trimming and J lost 1 base; unmatched junction nucleotides: 4. A sample-barcoded 5' primer and a J-beta primer mix were used in a second PCR of roughly 7 to 11 cycles. One entry per CDR3 protein results from TCRdb running MiXCR on the 5' RACE reads. There are 650,000 to 700,000 distinct CDR3 sequences in the sample; 32% occur only once, and over 15% lies in the top ten. The data are from a study of blood T cells in healthy people across ages. The V and J genes are TRBV12-3 or TRBV12-4 and TRBJ2-7, with 10 bases aligning to TRBD1. The receptor was derived from an elderly woman in good health. Sequences were obtained from blood. Here the CDR3 DNA reads TGTGCCAGCAAGCGGACAGGGGGGTCCTACGAGCAGTACTTC. Protein product: CASKRTGGSYEQYF.